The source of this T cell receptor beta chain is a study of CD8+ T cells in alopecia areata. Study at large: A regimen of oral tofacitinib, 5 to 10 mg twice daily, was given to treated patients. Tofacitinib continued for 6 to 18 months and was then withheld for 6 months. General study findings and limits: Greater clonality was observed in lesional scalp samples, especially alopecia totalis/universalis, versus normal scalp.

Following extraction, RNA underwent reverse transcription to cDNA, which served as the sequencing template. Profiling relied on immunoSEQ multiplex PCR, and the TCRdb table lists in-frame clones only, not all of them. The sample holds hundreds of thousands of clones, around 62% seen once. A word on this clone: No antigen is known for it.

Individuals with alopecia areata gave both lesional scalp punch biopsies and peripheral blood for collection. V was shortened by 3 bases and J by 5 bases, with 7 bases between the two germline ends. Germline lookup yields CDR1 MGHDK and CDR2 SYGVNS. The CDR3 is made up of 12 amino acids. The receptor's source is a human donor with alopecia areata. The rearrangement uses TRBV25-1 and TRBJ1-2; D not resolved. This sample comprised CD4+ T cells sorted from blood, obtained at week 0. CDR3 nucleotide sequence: TGTGCCAGCAGTGACAAGGCATATGGCTACACCTTC. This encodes CASSDKAYGYTF.